This T cell receptor beta chain was sequenced in a study of T cells after yellow fever vaccination. V gave up 4 bases and J gave up 6 bases, with 7 bases separating them. The CDR3 is 11 residues long. Germline assignment: CDR1 SQVTM and CDR2 ANQGSEA. This clonotype appeared many times. TCRdb analysed the 5' RACE reads with MiXCR anew, one entry per CDR3 protein. The data hold fewer than 350,000 distinct CDR3 sequences, with around 4.3% observed a single time. The V gene is TRBV29-1, the J gene TRBJ2-1; D gene ambiguous. The clonotype originates from a man aged 18 to 29 who received the YFV17D yellow fever vaccine. This material consisted of PBMCs, taken 15 days after the yellow fever booster vaccination. The CDR3 loop is CSVVLSNEQFF. In nucleotides, the CDR3 is TGCAGCGTTGTGCTTAGCAATGAGCAGTTCTTC.